A selection of T cell receptor beta chains follows, all from one sample in a study of human T cells and chemical hapten exposure. A single record per CDR3 protein comes from TCRdb applying MiXCR to the RACE reads. The sample includes roughly 150,000 distinct CDR3 sequences, approximately 12% of them seen just once. The source material was whole blood, sampled in connection with sensitization to the hapten diphenylcyclopropenone (DPC). Source of these receptors: a woman aged 50 to 60 with alopecia areata. Some clones in this sample may be carry-over from other donors' samples. Each CDR3 is given without its conserved first and last residue.

v_call: TRBV7-3
j_call: TRBJ1-1
cdr3_aa: ASSQPGMNTEAF

v_call: TRBV29-1
j_call: TRBJ1-1
cdr3_aa: SVPMTGGALGTEAF

v_call: TRBV28
j_call: TRBJ2-1
cdr3_aa: ASSPPAYNEQF

v_call: TRBV6-2/TRBV6-3
j_call: TRBJ1-5
cdr3_aa: ASSRQVFSNQPQH

v_call: TRBV11-2
j_call: TRBJ2-1
cdr3_aa: ASSLDTLWGEQF

v_call: TRBV12-3/TRBV12-4
j_call: TRBJ2-7
cdr3_aa: ASSLVPVGKQY

v_call: TRBV2
j_call: TRBJ2-7
cdr3_aa: ASSDYEQY

v_call: TRBV28
j_call: TRBJ2-7
cdr3_aa: ASSHRGGSYKQY

v_call: TRBV4-2
j_call: TRBJ1-5
cdr3_aa: ASSQGAGRGNQPQH

v_call: TRBV7-9
j_call: TRBJ2-5
cdr3_aa: ASSSDRYSGAQETQY

v_call: TRBV28
j_call: TRBJ1-1
cdr3_aa: ASRIPGALNTEAF

v_call: TRBV2
j_call: TRBJ2-7
cdr3_aa: ASSEGGGALDGQY

v_call: TRBV14
j_call: TRBJ1-1
cdr3_aa: ASSQDLGTEAF

v_call: TRBV12-3/TRBV12-4
j_call: TRBJ2-6
cdr3_aa: ASSSTGYGANVLT

v_call: TRBV20-1
j_call: TRBJ2-1
cdr3_aa: SASWRVHAYNEQF

v_call: TRBV7-3
j_call: TRBJ2-6
cdr3_aa: ASSLPSGNFAGANVLT

v_call: TRBV20-1
j_call: TRBJ2-1
cdr3_aa: SAAPGTGYNEQF

v_call: TRBV18
j_call: TRBJ1-6
cdr3_aa: ASSSPGVDSPLH

v_call: TRBV20-1
j_call: TRBJ2-3
cdr3_aa: SARTSGRLTDTQY

v_call: TRBV4-1
j_call: TRBJ2-7
cdr3_aa: ASSHEQGNYEQY

v_call: TRBV11-2
j_call: TRBJ2-3
cdr3_aa: ASTEAPRGAADTQY